This TCR beta chain was captured in a study of siplizumab effects on memory and regulatory T cells. The CDR3 contains 16 residues. V lost 0 bases and J lost 5, with 17 bases in between. CDR1 and CDR2 (germline): SGHTS, YDEGEE. TCRdb keeps only in-frame clones here, not all; method: immunoSEQ multiplex PCR. Found here are about 97,000 clones, roughly 92% of them singletons; the top ten hold 0.85% to 1.2%. Sequences were obtained from CD4+ T cells sorted from blood. This TCR came from a human donor in good health. The V gene is TRBV5-8, the J gene TRBJ1-1, with TRBD1 as a possible D gene (6 bases). CDR3 sequence (DNA): TGTGCCAGCAGCTTGGTAACAGACTCAGGGGTAACTGAAGCTTTCTTT. It translates to CASSLVTDSGVTEAFF.